Listed below are T cell receptor beta chains from one sample, sequenced in a study of blood T cell repertoires in COVID-19. Here immunoSEQ multiplex PCR was the method, and the copy in TCRdb shows in-frame clones only, minus some. This sample yields hundreds of thousands of clones, of which roughly nine tenths are seen a single time; roughly 2.2% belongs to the top ten. Sequenced material: peripheral blood. These receptors were taken from a woman aged 45-60 years with acute or convalescent COVID-19. Each CDR3 is given with its conserved first and last residue. The D gene is left open where the match is weak. The listing skips clone size in some rows; elsewhere it reads once, few, many or a size class.

TRBJ1-5 | TRBV19 | 15 | . | few | CASSIARESNQPQHF | TGTGCCAGTAGTATCGCAAGGGAGAGCAATCAGCCCCAGCATTTT
TRBJ1-1 | TRBV11-2 | 17 | . | . | CASSSPPRGSLNTEAFF | TGTGCCAGCAGCTCACCCCCCCGGGGAAGTCTGAACACTGAAGCTTTCTTT
TRBJ1-6 | TRBV7-2 | 17 | TRBD1 | . | CASSLVTQGAMSSPLHF | TGTGCCAGCAGCTTAGTTACACAGGGGGCGATGAGTTCACCCCTCCACTTT
TRBJ2-7 | TRBV9 | 16 | TRBD2 | . | CASSNGVSGSYYEQYF | TGTGCCAGCAGCAATGGGGTTAGCGGGAGTTACTACGAGCAGTACTTC
TRBJ2-3 | TRBV9 | 15 | TRBD2 | . | CASSPRAGDADTQYF | TGTGCCAGCAGCCCCCGAGCGGGGGACGCAGATACGCAGTATTTT
TRBJ1-4 | TRBV11-2 | 16 | TRBD1 | . | CASSSTGGGSNEKLFF | TGTGCCAGCAGTTCTACAGGGGGGGGTTCTAATGAAAAACTGTTTTTT
TRBJ1-1 | TRBV11-3 | 13 | . | . | CASSLKGGTEAFF | TGTGCCAGCAGCCTCAAAGGAGGCACTGAAGCTTTCTTT
TRBJ1-2 | TRBV9 | 15 | . | few | CASSVGYRANYGYTF | TGTGCCAGCAGCGTAGGGTACAGGGCTAACTATGGCTACACCTTC
TRBJ2-5 | TRBV7-7 | 15 | . | once | CASSLRAGLGETQYF | TGTGCCAGCAGCCTTCGGGCGGGATTGGGGGAGACCCAGTACTTC
TRBJ1-2 | TRBV29-1 | 13 | . | . | CSVPSGGWYGYTF | TGCAGCGTGCCCAGCGGGGGTTGGTATGGCTACACCTTC
TRBJ2-5 | TRBV7-3 | 13 | TRBD1 | . | CASSSGGRETQYF | TGTGCCAGCAGCTCAGGGGGCCGAGAGACCCAGTACTTC